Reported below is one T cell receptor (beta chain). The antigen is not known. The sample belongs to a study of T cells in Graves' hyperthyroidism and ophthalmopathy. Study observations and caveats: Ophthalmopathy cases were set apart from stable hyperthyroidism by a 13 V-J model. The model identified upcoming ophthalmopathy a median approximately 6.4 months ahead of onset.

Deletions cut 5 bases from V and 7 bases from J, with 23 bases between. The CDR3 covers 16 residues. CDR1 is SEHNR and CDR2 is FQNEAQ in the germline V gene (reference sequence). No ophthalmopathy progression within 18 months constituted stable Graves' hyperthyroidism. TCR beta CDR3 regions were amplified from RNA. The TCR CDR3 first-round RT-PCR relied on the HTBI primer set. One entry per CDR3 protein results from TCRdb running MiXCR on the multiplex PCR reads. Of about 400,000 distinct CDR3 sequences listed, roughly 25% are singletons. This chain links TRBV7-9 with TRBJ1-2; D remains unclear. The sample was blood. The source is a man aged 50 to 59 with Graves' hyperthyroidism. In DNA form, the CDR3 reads TGTGCCAGCAGCCTGGCACCAGGACCCGGACGGGTTGGCTACACCTTC. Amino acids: CASSLAPGPGRVGYTF. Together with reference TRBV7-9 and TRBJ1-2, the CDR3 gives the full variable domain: DTGVSQNPRHKITKRGQNVTFRCDPISEHNRLYWYRQTLGQGPEFLTYFQNEAQLEKSRLLSDRFSAERPKGSFSTLEIQRTEQGDSAMYLCASSLAPGPGRVGYTFGSGTRLTVV.